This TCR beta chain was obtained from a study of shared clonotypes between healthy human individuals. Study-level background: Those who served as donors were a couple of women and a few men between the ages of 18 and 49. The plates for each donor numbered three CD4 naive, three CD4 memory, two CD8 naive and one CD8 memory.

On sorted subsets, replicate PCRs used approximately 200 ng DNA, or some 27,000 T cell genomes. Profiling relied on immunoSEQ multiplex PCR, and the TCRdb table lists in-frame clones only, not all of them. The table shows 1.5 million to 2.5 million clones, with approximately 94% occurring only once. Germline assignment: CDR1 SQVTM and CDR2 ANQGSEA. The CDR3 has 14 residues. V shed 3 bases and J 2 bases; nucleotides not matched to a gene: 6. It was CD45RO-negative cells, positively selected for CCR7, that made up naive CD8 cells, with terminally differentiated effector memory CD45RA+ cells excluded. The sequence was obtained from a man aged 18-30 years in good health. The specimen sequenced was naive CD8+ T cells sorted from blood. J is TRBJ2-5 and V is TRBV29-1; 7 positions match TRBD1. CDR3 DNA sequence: TGCAGCGTTGACTTAGGACAGGCTCAAGAGACCCAGTACTTC. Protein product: CSVDLGQAQETQYF.